This entry is about one TCR beta chain. V lost 1 base to trimming and J lost 2 bases; unmatched junction nucleotides: 9. Germline assignment: CDR1 LGHNT and CDR2 FRNRAP. CDR3 size: 17 residues. This record comes from a study of T cell clones after liver transplantation. The method was immunoSEQ multiplex PCR; TCRdb's version includes in-frame clones alone and lacks a portion of them. Of tens of thousands of clones listed, roughly 90% are singletons. The chain recombines TRBV12-5 with TRBJ2-7; 9 bases fit TRBD1. This TCR derives from a human donor who received a liver transplant. The source material was CD4+ T cells from blood, sampled before liver transplant. CDR3 region: CASGLAPSDRGPYEQYF. In nucleotides, the CDR3 is TGTGCTAGTGGTTTGGCCCCTTCGGACAGGGGACCCTACGAGCAGTACTTC.